These 11 T cell receptor beta chains were all obtained from the same sample, sequenced in a study of STAT5B mutations in CD4+ large granular lymphocyte leukemia (dated by TCRdb to 2022 to 2024). The protocol used for the library was the immunoSEQ multiplex PCR assay. The source is immuneACCESS, and TCRdb retained only in-frame sequences with V and J called. Part of the clones is not carried over; for the studies checked, unresolved V genes explain less than half of this, and the remainder is unexplained. In this sample the table shows roughly 30,000 clones, 70% to 85% of which occur a single time. The top ten clonotypes cover under 2.5% of the sample. The sequenced sample was CD4+ T cells from blood buffy coats. The receptors were sampled from a human donor in good health.

The chain recombines TRBV5-1 with TRBJ2-5; D remains ambiguous. The CDR3 runs to 14 residues. Trimming took 2 bases from V and 2 from J, leaving 10 bases between them. Germline loops: CDR1 SGHRS, CDR2 YFSETQ. CDR3 DNA sequence: TGCGCCAGCAGCTTAGGTTACCGGCAAGAGACCCAGTACTTC. Translating gives CASSLGYRQETQYF.

This clone has more than one count but fewer than ten. The chain couples TRBV5-1 to TRBJ1-3; D gene unclear. The CDR3 is 15 amino acids. Trimming took 3 bases from V and 0 from J, leaving 10 bases between them. The germline V gene encodes CDR1 SGHRS and CDR2 YFSETQ. In DNA form, the CDR3 reads TGCGCCAGCAGCTCTGGACGGAACTCTGGAAACACCATATATTTT. It codes for CASSSGRNSGNTIYF. The full variable domain, with the rest looked up from reference TRBV5-1 and TRBJ1-3, is KAGVTQTPRYLIKTRGQQVTLSCSPISGHRSVSWYQQTPGQGLQFLFEYFSETQRNKGNFPGRFSGRQFSNSRSEMNVSTLELGDSALYLCASSSGRNSGNTIYFGEGSWLTVV.

V is TRBV7-8 and J is TRBJ2-2; 13 bases agree with TRBD2. V was clipped by 5 bases and J by 5 bases; unmatched bases: 5. The germline CDR1 and CDR2 sequences are SGHVS and FQNEAQ. The CDR3 loop spans 16 amino acids. This CDR3 reads CASSARLAGGTGELFF. CDR3 coding DNA: TGTGCCAGCAGCGCCCGACTAGCGGGAGGAACCGGGGAGCTGTTTTTT.

V usage is TRBV12-5 and J usage is TRBJ2-1, with 9 positions matching TRBD2. The CDR3 length is 15 residues. The V segment lost 5 bases and the J segment 3 bases; nucleotides outside the gene matches: 5. Germline CDR1 is LGHNT and CDR2 is FRNRAP. The CDR3 nucleotides are TGTGCTAGTGGTAAAGGACTAGCGAACTACAATGAGCAGTTCTTC. This codes for CASGKGLANYNEQFF.

This chain uses TRBV21-1 with TRBJ1-3; TRBD1 is the table's D call, not checked against the DNA. TRBV21-1 is described as a pseudogene. This CDR3 region has 16 residues. CDR3 sequence: CASTPRDRGAGNTIYF. The CDR3, as DNA: TGTGCCAGCACCCCCCGGGACAGGGGCGCTGGAAACACCATATATTTT.

The genes are TRBV10-3 and TRBJ2-2; D perhaps matches TRBD1 (5 bases). Germline V gene data show CDR1 as ENHRY and CDR2 as SYGVKD. V lost 2 bases, J lost 2 bases, and 12 bases lay in between. The CDR3 loop spans 16 amino acids. CDR3 region: CAISEGWQGNTGELFF. In DNA, the CDR3 is TGTGCCATCAGTGAGGGGTGGCAGGGTAACACCGGGGAGCTGTTTTTT.

This chain links TRBV20-1 with TRBJ2-1, with D unclear. The V and J ends lost 0 bases and 8 bases respectively, with 5 bases between them. The CDR3 extends over 11 amino acids. The germline V gene has CDR1 DFQATT and CDR2 SNEGSKA (reference sequence). The CDR3 DNA follows: TGCAGTGCTAGAGAGGTCGATGAGCAGTTCTTC. It specifies CSAREVDEQFF.

This clone appeared a single time. The J gene is TRBJ2-1, the V gene TRBV6-1; 7 bases fit TRBD1. The ends lost 6 bases at V and 3 bases at J; junction bases unmatched: 5. CDR3 length: 14 amino acids. The germline CDR1 and CDR2 sequences are MNHNS and SASEGT. CDR3 sequence (DNA): TGTGCCAGCAGCCCGGGGACAGTCTACAATGAGCAGTTCTTC. Translation gives CASSPGTVYNEQFF.

This clone was seen only a few times. The chain links TRBV30 to TRBJ2-7; no clear D gene. The CDR3 consists of 12 residues. V shed 5 bases and J shed 1 base, with 9 bases lying between them. Germline V lookup: CDR1 GTSNPN, CDR2 SVGIG (reference sequence). Here the CDR3 reads CAWARSSYEQYF. The CDR3 DNA reads TGTGCCTGGGCCCGGTCATCCTACGAGCAGTACTTC.

This chain uses TRBV7-2 with TRBJ1-3; D is undetermined. Germline-derived CDR1 and CDR2 are SGHTA and FQGNSA. There are 17 residues in the CDR3. V gave up 1 base and J gave up 2 bases, with 15 bases separating them. CDR3 nucleotide sequence: TGTGCCAGCAGCTTAGGCTGGTTCGAGGAAACTGGAAACACCATATATTTT. It translates to CASSLGWFEETGNTIYF.

This clone was detected only once. This chain connects TRBV9 to TRBJ2-3; D possibly corresponds to TRBD2 (5 bases). The CDR3 is made up of 16 amino acids. Germline V CDR1 and CDR2: SGDLS, YYNGEE. V was cut by 4 bases and J by 0 bases, with 15 bases left in between. The CDR3 region has the DNA TGTGCCAGCAGCTTCGGGGTTTCAACTAGCACAGATACGCAGTATTTT. The encoded protein is CASSFGVSTSTDTQYF.